This T cell receptor beta chain was identified during a study of blood T cell repertoires in COVID-19. Overall study: From the United States, Italy and Spain came samples of acute and convalescent COVID-19. T cells, B-cell-depleted T cells, or PBMCs supplied cDNA or gDNA.

In the study's own analysis: Nucleated cell number was recorded as an estimate derived from reference gene primer amplification. Assay used: immunoSEQ multiplex PCR; TCRdb lists only in-frame clones, some missing. Clone size and the V and J calls come from that table; the DNA yielded D and trimming. The top ten clones hold roughly 0.43% of a sample with 85,000 to 95,000 clones, about 91% of them seen once. Germline V gene sequence: CDR1 LNHDA, CDR2 SQIVND (reference sequence). Trimming shortened V by 5 bases and J by 4 bases, and 11 bases separated the two germline ends. The CDR3 sequence is 13 residues long.

The V call is TRBV19, the J call TRBJ1-2, with D perhaps TRBD1 (6 bases). The specimen sequenced was peripheral blood. This receptor was taken from a man aged 55-75 years with acute or convalescent COVID-19. The CDR3 is CASSVPGVYGYTF. The DNA of the CDR3 is TGTGCCAGTAGTGTCCCAGGGGTCTATGGCTACACCTTC.